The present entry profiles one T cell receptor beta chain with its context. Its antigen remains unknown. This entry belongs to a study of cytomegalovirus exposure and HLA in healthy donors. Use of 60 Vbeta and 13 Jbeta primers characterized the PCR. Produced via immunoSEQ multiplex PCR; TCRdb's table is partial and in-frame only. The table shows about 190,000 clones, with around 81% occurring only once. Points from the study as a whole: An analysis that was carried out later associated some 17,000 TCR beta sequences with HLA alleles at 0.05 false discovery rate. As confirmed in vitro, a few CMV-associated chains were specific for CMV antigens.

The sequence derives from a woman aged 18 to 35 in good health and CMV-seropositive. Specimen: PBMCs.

This chain's CDR3 is CASSISTQGPLAGYTF. DNA of the CDR3: TGTGCCAGCAGTATTTCTACGCAGGGGCCCCTAGCTGGCTACACCTTC. The chain employs TRBV9 and TRBJ1-2, with a weak D call TRBD1 (6 bases). V dropped 5 bases and J dropped 7 bases, with 24 bases sitting between them. This CDR3 has 16 amino acids. CDR1 is SGDLS, CDR2 YYNGEE, per germline.